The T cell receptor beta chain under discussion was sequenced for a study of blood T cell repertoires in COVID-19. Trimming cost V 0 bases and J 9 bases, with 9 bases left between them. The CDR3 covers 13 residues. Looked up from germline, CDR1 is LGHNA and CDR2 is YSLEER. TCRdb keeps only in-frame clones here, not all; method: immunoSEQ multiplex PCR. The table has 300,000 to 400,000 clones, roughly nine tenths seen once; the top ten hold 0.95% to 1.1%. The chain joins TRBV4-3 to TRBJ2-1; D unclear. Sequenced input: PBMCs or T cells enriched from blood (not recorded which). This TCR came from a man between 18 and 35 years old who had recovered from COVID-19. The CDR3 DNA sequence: TGCGCCAGCAGCCAAGACCAGTTGGCTGAGCAGTTCTTC. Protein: CASSQDQLAEQFF.